This T cell receptor beta chain was sequenced for a study of Ad26.COV2.S vaccination and SARS-CoV-2 variants. Indicated treatment: 15 to 20 received Ad26.COV2.S at low or high dose, single or two shots; several received placebo; per-sample allocation not given. Specimens were obtained on day 63 following the first vaccine or placebo injection. Produced via immunoSEQ multiplex PCR; TCRdb's table is partial and in-frame only. Of roughly 300,000 clones in the sample, about 89% are singletons; the top ten hold 5%. V trimming: 4 bases; J trimming: 5 bases; junction bases outside the gene matches: 28. Germline-derived CDR1 and CDR2 are SGHDN and FVKESK. The CDR3 loop spans 22 amino acids.

This TCR was sampled from a person between 18 and 59 years old who received the Ad26.COV2.S COVID-19 vaccine or a placebo. This specimen consisted of peripheral blood, obtained in a trial of Ad26.COV2.S vaccine versus placebo. The J gene is TRBJ2-5, the V gene TRBV14; 10 nucleotides line up with TRBD2. CDR3 protein: CASSPTTSVISGGAVFRETQYF. The CDR3 DNA reads TGTGCCAGCAGCCCAACGACCTCTGTGATCAGCGGGGGGGCGGTGTTTCGGGAGACCCAGTACTTC.